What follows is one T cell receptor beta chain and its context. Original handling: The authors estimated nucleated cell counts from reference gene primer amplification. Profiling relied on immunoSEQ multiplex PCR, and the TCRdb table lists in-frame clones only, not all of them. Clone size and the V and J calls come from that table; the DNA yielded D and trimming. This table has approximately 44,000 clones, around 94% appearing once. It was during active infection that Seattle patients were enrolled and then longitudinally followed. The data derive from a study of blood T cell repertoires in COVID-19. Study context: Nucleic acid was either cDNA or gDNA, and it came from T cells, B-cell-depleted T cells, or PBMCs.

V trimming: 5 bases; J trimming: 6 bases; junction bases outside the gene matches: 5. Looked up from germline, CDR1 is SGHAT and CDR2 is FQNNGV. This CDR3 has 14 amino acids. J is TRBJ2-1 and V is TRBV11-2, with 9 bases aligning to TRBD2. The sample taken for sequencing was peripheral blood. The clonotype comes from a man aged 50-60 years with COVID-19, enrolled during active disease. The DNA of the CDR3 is TGTGCCAGCAGCGTAGCGGGAGTAGCCAATGAGCAGTTCTTC. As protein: CASSVAGVANEQFF.